These 4 T cell receptor beta chains share one sample of origin, sequenced in a study of identifying expanded T cells in peripheral blood. This table comes from immunoSEQ multiplex PCR, and its TCRdb copy is limited to in-frame clones, with some not included. The table records about 86,000 clones, around 83% of them present only once. The sample taken for sequencing was blood. These TCRs come from a person aged 18 to 70 in good health.

A few counts support this clone. The rearrangement uses TRBV14 and TRBJ1-5; no clear D gene. CDR1 is SGHDN and CDR2 is FVKESK in the germline V gene. The CDR3 covers 12 residues. V lost 0 bases to trimming and J lost 4 bases, with 1 base between them. The CDR3 DNA reads as TGTGCCAGCAGCCAAGAAAATCAGCCCCAGCATTTT. This encodes CASSQENQPQHF.

The chain employs TRBV5-6 and TRBJ2-7; D might be TRBD1 or TRBD2, each matching 6 bases. Per the germline V gene, CDR1 is SGHDT and CDR2 is YYEEEE. The CDR3 has 18 residues. The V and J ends lost 4 bases and 3 bases respectively, with 26 bases between them. CDR3 nucleotides: TGTGCCAGCAGCCCACAGTTTGACGGGGGCTCCCATCGCTACGAGCAGTACTTC. This codes for CASSPQFDGGSHRYEQYF.

The chain is built from TRBV4-3 and TRBJ1-6; TRBD1 matches 8 bases. Unmatched junction bases numbered 13, after V lost 2 bases and J lost 10 bases. CDR1 is LGHNA and CDR2 is YSLEER in the germline V gene. This CDR3 has 17 residues. The CDR3 sequence: CASSQLTGDRLRSPLHF. The DNA for the CDR3 is TGCGCCAGCAGCCAACTAACCGGGGACAGGCTACGATCACCCCTCCACTTT.

The chain couples TRBV6-1 to TRBJ2-6; D might be TRBD1 or TRBD2, each matching 5 bases. CDR3 size: 14 residues. The V gene lost 2 bases and the J gene lost 4 bases, with 6 bases spanning the gap. Germline-derived CDR1 and CDR2 are MNHNS and SASEGT. CDR3 loop: CASSEWGGANVLTF. For the CDR3, the DNA is TGTGCCAGCAGTGAATGGGGGGGGGCCAACGTCCTGACTTTC.